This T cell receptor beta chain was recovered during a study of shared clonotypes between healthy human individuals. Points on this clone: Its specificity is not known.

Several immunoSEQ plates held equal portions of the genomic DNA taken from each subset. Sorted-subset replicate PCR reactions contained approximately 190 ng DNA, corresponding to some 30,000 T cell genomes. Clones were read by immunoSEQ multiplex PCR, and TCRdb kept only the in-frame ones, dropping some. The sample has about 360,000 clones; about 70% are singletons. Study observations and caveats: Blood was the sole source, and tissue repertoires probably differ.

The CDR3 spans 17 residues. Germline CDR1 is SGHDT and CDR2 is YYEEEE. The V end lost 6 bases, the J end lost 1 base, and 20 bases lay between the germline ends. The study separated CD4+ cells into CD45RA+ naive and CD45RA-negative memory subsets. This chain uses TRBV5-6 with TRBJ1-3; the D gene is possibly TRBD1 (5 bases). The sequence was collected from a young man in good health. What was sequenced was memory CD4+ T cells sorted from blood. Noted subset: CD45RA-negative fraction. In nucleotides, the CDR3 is TGTGCCAGCACGCGAGAAGGTCAGGGATTTTCTGGAAACACCATATATTTT. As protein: CASTREGQGFSGNTIYF.